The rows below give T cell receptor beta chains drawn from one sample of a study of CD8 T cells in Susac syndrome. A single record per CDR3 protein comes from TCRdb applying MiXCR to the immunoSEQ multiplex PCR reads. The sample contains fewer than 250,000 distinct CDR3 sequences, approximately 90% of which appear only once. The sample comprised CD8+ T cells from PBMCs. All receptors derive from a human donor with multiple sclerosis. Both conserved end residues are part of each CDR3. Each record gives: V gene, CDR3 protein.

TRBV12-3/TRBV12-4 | CASSPPLKNTEAFF
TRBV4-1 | CASSQDLSGQRRNWKDIQYF
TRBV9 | CASSPRPGFTEAFF
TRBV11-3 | CASSLFLDPEAFF
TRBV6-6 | CASSGDRVIPINAIYF
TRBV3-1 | CASSQPVRDRMNNEQFF
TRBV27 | CASRDTGSSYNEQFF
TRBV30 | CAWGPGQGPSSAQHF
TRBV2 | CASYEEAGGGNEQFF
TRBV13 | CASSLVGYGNTGELFF
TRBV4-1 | CASSDRLAGGEQYF
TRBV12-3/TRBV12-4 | CASSWDPSNEQYF
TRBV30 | CAWSQLAHTEAFF
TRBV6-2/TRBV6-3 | CASSTLWEGTIYEQYF
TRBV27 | CASSLDSAYEQYF
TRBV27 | CASSAGTVYGYTF
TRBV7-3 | CASSLAPNTEAFF
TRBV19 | CASSWGQGDYGYTF
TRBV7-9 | CASSATRLALASEETQYF
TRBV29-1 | CSAPTDSYNEQFF
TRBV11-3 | CASSLRASGDNIQYF
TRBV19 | CASIGSNDEQYF
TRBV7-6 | CASSLSARNTEAFF
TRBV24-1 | CATSDGKRRAYNEQFF
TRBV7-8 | CASSSAGGYGYTF
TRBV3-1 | CASSQGGPWETQYF
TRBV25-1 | CASSEYGGEIGGEQYF
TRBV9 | CASSVAGTSLSNEQFF
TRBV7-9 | CAGSDRENSPLHF
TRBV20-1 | CSASIEGWVANEQYF
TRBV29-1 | CSVKPGGVEYEQYF
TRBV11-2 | CASSLRAGADTQYF
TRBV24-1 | CATSDQGAGETQYF
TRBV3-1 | CASSQEKGSAEAFF
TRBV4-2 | CASSHTWGGYEQYF
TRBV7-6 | CASSLESGGYEQYF
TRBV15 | CATSRDGRVLNTGELFF
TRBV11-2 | CASSLDQTSGNEQFF
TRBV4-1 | CASSQYKGTEAFF
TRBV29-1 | CSVEDLAGFTYEQYF
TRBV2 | CASSEGQANYEQYF
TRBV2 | CASSGTSGGPDTQYF
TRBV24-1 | CATSDPGTGTGELFF
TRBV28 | CASSFPLAYEQYF
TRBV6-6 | CASAGTAYEQYF
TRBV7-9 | CASSQTGLNTEAFF
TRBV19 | CASSIRGGEMDEQYF
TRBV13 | CASSLNQGRAGYTF
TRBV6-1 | CASLAESNYGYTF
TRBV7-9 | CASSSLSPVGPGNTIYF